This entry features one T cell receptor (beta chain) sequence. The antigen is not known. This sample stems from a study of T cell responses to AZD1222 COVID-19 vaccine. Background on the study: Analyses pooled second doses at about 4 or about 12 weeks.

Germline-derived CDR1 and CDR2 are MNHEY and SVGAGI. The CDR3 loop spans 14 amino acids. V was trimmed by 0 bases and J by 4 bases, leaving 9 bases between them. The study, taken as a whole, reports: Possibly, clonal diversity was underestimated; donors were largely white British and included more females. Only a handful of AZD1222 recipients were seropositive at baseline.

The repertoire was sequenced with immunoSEQ multiplex PCR; TCRdb's copy has only in-frame clones and lacks some. The sample carries 55,000 to 65,000 clones, 85% recorded once. The chain has TRBV6-5 and TRBJ1-2, with no clear D. The starting material was peripheral blood, obtained on day 0 of AZD1222 vaccination. The TCR was taken from an adult in good health. In DNA form, the CDR3 reads TGTGCCAGCAGTTACTCGACGGAGACCTATGGCTACACCTTC. Amino acids: CASSYSTETYGYTF.